The source of this T cell receptor (beta chain) is a study of early T cells in non-severe SARS-CoV-2 infection. Study details: With bulk RNA from unsorted whole blood as input, sequencing yielded unpaired chains.

Trimming stripped 2 bases from V and 4 bases from J, with 9 bases between. The CDR3 loop spans 13 amino acids. Looked up from germline, CDR1 is MDHEN and CDR2 is SYDVKM. TCRdb reprocessed the 5' RACE reads via MiXCR and lists one record per CDR3 protein. The repertoire holds about 98,000 distinct CDR3 sequences, with about 10% as singletons. This clonotype was seen more than once but under ten times. The sequence was obtained from an adult who was a healthcare worker with PCR-confirmed SARS-CoV-2 infection or an uninfected control (not recorded which). Source material: whole blood. This chain uses TRBV28 with TRBJ2-7; D is unclear. The CDR3 is CASSLESDYEQYF. The CDR3 region has the DNA TGTGCCAGCAGTTTAGAATCCGATTACGAGCAGTACTTC.